This T cell receptor beta chain was recorded in a study of early T cells in non-severe SARS-CoV-2 infection. TCRdb analysed the 5' RACE reads with MiXCR anew, one entry per CDR3 protein. The table records roughly 48,000 distinct CDR3 sequences, around 7.5% of them present only once. The CDR3 runs 14 residues. V lost 6 bases, J lost 0 bases, and 9 bases lay in between. Sequenced sample: whole blood. J is TRBJ2-1 and V is TRBV23-1, with D perhaps being TRBD1 or TRBD2 (5 bases each). TRBV23-1 is assigned to the ORF class and has an uncertain function. This clonotype originated in an adult who was a healthcare worker with PCR-confirmed SARS-CoV-2 infection or an uninfected control (not recorded which). The CDR3 loop reads CASRQDFSYNEQFF. For the CDR3, the DNA is TGCGCCAGCAGACAGGACTTCTCCTACAATGAGCAGTTCTTC.